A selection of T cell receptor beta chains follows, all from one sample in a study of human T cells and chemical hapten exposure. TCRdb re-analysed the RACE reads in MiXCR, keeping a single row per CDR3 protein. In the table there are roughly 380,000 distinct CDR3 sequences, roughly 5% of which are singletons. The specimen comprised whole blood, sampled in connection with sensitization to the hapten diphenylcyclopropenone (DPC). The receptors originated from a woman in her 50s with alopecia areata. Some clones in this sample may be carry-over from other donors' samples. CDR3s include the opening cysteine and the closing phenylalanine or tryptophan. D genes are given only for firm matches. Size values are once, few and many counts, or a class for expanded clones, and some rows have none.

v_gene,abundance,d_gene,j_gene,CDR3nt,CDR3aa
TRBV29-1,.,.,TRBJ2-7,TGCAGCGCCGGGGATAGCTCCTACGAGCAGTACTTC,CSAGDSSYEQYF
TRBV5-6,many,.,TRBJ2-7,TGTGCCAGCAGCTGGGCGGGGAGCTACGAGCAGTACTTC,CASSWAGSYEQYF
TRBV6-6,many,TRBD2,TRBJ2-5,TGTGCCAGCAGTACCCTATCGGGAGGGCCAGAGACCCAGTACTTC,CASSTLSGGPETQYF
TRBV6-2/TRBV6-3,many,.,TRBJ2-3,TGTGCCAGCAGTTACGTGGAACGAGGCATGGCCACAGATACGCAGTATTTT,CASSYVERGMATDTQYF
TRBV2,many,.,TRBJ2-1,TGTGCCAGCAGCCCATCGAGAGGGAATGAGCAGTTCTTC,CASSPSRGNEQFF
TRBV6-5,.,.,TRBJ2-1,TGTGCCAGCACCAAAAGGAGTTCCTCCTACAATGAGCAGTTCTTC,CASTKRSSSYNEQFF
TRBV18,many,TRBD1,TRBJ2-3,TGTGCCAGCTCACCGACAGGGACGGGGTCAGATACGCAGTATTTT,CASSPTGTGSDTQYF
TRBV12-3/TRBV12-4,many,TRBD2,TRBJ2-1,TGTGCCAGCGAGCGGGGGAGGGCAAATGAGCAGTTCTTC,CASERGRANEQFF
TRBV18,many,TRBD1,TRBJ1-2,TGTGCCAGCTCACGATCGGGGACAGAGAACTATGGCTACACCTTC,CASSRSGTENYGYTF
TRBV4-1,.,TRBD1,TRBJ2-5,TGCGCCAGCAGCCAGTCCCTCCGACAGGGATGGGCAGAGACCCAGTACTTC,CASSQSLRQGWAETQYF
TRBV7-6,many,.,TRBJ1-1,TGTGCCAGCAGCTTAGCTTCAGTGGGGTCCCGAGCTTTCTTT,CASSLASVGSRAFF
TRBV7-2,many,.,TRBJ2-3,TGTGCCAGCAGCTTTCCGGGGAGGACAGATACGCAGTATTTT,CASSFPGRTDTQYF
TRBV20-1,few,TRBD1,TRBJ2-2,TGCAGTGCTAAATCCGTCCGAACAGGGGAGACCGGGGAGCTGTTTTTT,CSAKSVRTGETGELFF
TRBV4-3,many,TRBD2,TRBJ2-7,TGCGCCAGCAGCCAAGAGGAAGGTAGCGGGAGTTTAGCCTTC,CASSQEEGSGSLAF
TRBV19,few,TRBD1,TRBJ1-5,TGTGCCAGTAACCAGGACAGGTCTAACAATCAGCCCCAGCATTTT,CASNQDRSNNQPQHF
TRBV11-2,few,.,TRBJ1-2,TGTGCCAGCAGCTTAGTTAACGGGGGGACGAAATATGGCTACACCTTC,CASSLVNGGTKYGYTF
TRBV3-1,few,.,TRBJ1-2,TGTGCCAGCAGCCAACCGACAGGCATCTATGGCTACACCTTC,CASSQPTGIYGYTF
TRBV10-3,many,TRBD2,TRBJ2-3,TGTGCCATCAGTGCCACTAGCGGGAGGGCCGATAACGCAGATACGCAGTATTTT,CAISATSGRADNADTQYF
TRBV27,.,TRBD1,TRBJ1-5,TGTGTCAGCAGTGCCAGACAGGGGTCAAATCAGCCCCAGCATTTT,CVSSARQGSNQPQHF
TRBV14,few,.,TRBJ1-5,TGTGCCAGCAGCCAAGCGGGGCACCAGCCCCAGCATTTT,CASSQAGHQPQHF
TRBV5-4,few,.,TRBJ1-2,TGTGCCAGCAGCTTTGGTGATATAGATGGCTACACCTTC,CASSFGDIDGYTF
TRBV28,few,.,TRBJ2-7,TGTGCCAGCAGTGAAACTGCAAGCTCCTACGAGCAGTACTTC,CASSETASSYEQYF
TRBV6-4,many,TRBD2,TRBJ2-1,TGTGCCAGCAGTGCCAGCGGGACCTTGGAGCAGTTCTTC,CASSASGTLEQFF
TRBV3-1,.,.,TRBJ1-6,TGTGCCAGCAGCCTAGGAGGAAGGGGGAATTCACCCCTCCACTTT,CASSLGGRGNSPLHF
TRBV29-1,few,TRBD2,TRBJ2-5,TGCAGCGTCTCCTCGGGGGGGCAGTACTTC,CSVSSGGQYF
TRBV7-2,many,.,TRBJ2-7,TGTGCCAGCAGCTTCGTGCAGGCCGAGCAGTACTTC,CASSFVQAEQYF
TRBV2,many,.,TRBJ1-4,TGTGCCAGCAGTGAAGCGCAGGCAATTGGGGAGTTTTTT,CASSEAQAIGEFF
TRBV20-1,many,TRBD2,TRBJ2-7,TGCAGTGCTCCGGGACTAGCGGGGGGGGACGAGCAGTACTTC,CSAPGLAGGDEQYF
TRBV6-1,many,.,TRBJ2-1,TGTGCCAGCAGGCGGGAAGGACGGGTTGAGCAGTTCTTC,CASRREGRVEQFF
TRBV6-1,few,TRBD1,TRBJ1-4,TGTGCCAGCAGTGAAGGGACAGGGGGAAAACTGTTTTTT,CASSEGTGGKLFF
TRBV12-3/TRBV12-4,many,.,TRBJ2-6,TGTGCCAGCAGTTTTTTAGTAGGGTTTGGGTCTGGGGCCAACGTCCTGACTTTC,CASSFLVGFGSGANVLTF
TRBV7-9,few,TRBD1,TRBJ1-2,TGTGCCAGCAGCGTAGGGGATCGGGACAGGGCTCGTGGCTACACCTTC,CASSVGDRDRARGYTF
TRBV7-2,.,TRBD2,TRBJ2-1,TGTGCCAGCAGCCCCCCCCCACTAGCGGGAGGCCACAATGAGCAGTTCTTC,CASSPPPLAGGHNEQFF
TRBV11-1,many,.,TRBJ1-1,TGTGCCAGCACCCGCGAACCGCCGAACACTGAAGCTTTCTTT,CASTREPPNTEAFF
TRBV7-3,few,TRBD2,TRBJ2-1,TGTGCCAGCAGCCCCGGGGGGGACTTCGCCGAGCAGTTCTTC,CASSPGGDFAEQFF
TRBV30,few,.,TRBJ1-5,TGTGCCTGGACCCCCCGGACAGTAAATCAGCCCCAGCATTTT,CAWTPRTVNQPQHF